The source of this T cell receptor (beta chain) is a study of OX40 agonist ivuxolimab in advanced cancers. Turning to the study itself: Treatment of patients was with ivuxolimab, an agonistic anti-OX40 (CD134) antibody.

CDR3 length: 9 residues. Germline CDR1 and CDR2: MNHNS and SASEGT. Turning to this clone: One end of the junction is discordant with germline, which a read error may explain.

Sequencing used immunoSEQ multiplex PCR; TCRdb keeps in-frame clones, though not all of them. The sample yields over 35,000 clones, roughly 87% seen once. Material: CD4+ or CD8+ T cells sorted from blood, obtained in a trial of the OX40 agonist ivuxolimab. This TCR was sampled from an adult with an advanced solid tumor such as melanoma, head and neck, liver or kidney cancer. The chain combines TRBV6-1 with TRBJ1-1, with D possibly matching TRBD1 (5 bases). The DNA for the CDR3 is TGTGCCAGCAGCGAAGGGGAGGGGTTT. It specifies CASSEGEGF.